This T cell receptor (beta chain) was recovered during a study of shared clonotypes between healthy human individuals. Study background: Per-donor plates numbered three CD4 naive, three CD4 memory, two CD8 naive and one CD8 memory.

The CDR3 runs to 13 residues. Trimming cost V 7 bases and J 1 base, with 11 bases left between them. Germline V lookup: CDR1 MNHEY, CDR2 SMNVEV (reference sequence). This clone was observed once. Generated by immunoSEQ multiplex PCR, the TCRdb table keeps only in-frame clones and is missing some. The sample lists about 2 million clones, less than 95% occurring once. Naive-designated CD8 cells lacked CD45RO, were positively enriched for CCR7, and omitted terminally differentiated effector memory CD45RA+ cells. The chain carries TRBV27 and TRBJ2-7; D is undetermined. Specimen: naive CD8+ T cells sorted from blood. This TCR derives from a man aged 18 to 29 in good health. The CDR3 region has the DNA TGTGCCAGCATTGGACGTCGATCCTACGAGCAGTACTTC. It is translated as CASIGRRSYEQYF.